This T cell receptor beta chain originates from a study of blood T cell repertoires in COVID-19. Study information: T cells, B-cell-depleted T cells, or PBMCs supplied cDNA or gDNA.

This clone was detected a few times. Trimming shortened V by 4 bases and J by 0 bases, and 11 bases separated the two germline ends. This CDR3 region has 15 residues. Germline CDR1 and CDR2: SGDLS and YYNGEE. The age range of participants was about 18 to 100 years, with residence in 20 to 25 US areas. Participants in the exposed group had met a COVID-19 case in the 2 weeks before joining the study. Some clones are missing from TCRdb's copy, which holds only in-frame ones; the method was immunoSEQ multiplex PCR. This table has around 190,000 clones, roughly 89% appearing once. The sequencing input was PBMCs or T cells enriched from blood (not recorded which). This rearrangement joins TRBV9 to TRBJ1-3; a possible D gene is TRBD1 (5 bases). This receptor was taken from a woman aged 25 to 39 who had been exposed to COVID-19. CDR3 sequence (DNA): TGTGCCAGCAGCCCGGAGGGGAACTCTGGAAACACCATATATTTT. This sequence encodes CASSPEGNSGNTIYF.